The 11 T cell receptor beta chains given below trace back to one sample, sequenced in a study of long-term antiretroviral therapy in people with HIV. At survey level, the immunoSEQ assay was run in its v3.0 version. Method: immunoSEQ multiplex PCR; TCRdb's copy keeps in-frame clones and lacks some. The sample has 25,000 to 35,000 clones; about 95% are singletons. The specimen was unsorted PBMCs, collected 5.3 years after starting antiretroviral therapy. The receptors stem from a man aged 25-45 years with HIV.

The chain employs TRBV27 and TRBJ1-6; TRBD1 matches at 8 bases. The germline V gene encodes CDR1 MNHEY and CDR2 SMNVEV (reference sequence). The CDR3 is 17 residues long. The ends lost 5 bases at V and 1 base at J; junction bases unmatched: 7. As DNA, the CDR3 is TGTGCCAGCAGTGACAGGGGATCAGGGTCCTATAATTCACCCCTCCACTTT. Amino acids: CASSDRGSGSYNSPLHF.

The rearrangement joins TRBV29-1 to TRBJ2-1; D ambiguous. CDR3 length equals 13 residues. The V end lost 1 base, the J end lost 1 base, and 5 bases lay between the germline ends. CDR1 SQVTM and CDR2 ANQGSEA come from the germline V gene. Here the CDR3 reads CSVEGESYNEQFF. The CDR3 DNA sequence: TGCAGCGTTGAAGGGGAATCCTACAATGAGCAGTTCTTC.

The rearrangement joins TRBV7-9 to TRBJ2-7; 7 bases match TRBD2. The CDR3 consists of 14 residues. The V gene's germline CDR1 is SEHNR and CDR2 FQNEAQ (reference sequence). V dropped 1 base and J dropped 5; count of bases not matched to a gene: 5. CDR3 loop: CASSLGGGPHEQYF. CDR3 in DNA: TGTGCCAGCAGCTTAGGGGGAGGGCCCCACGAGCAGTACTTC.

The J gene is TRBJ2-7, the V gene TRBV5-6; D is perhaps TRBD2 (5 bases). The germline V gene encodes CDR1 SGHDT and CDR2 YYEEEE. V lost 2 bases and J lost 5, with 14 bases in between. CDR3 length: 14 amino acids. The CDR3 nucleotides are TGTGCCAGCAGCTTATTACTAGAAAGTCACGAGCAGTACTTC. It encodes CASSLLLESHEQYF.

This clone came up once. The genes are TRBV30 and TRBJ1-4, with 7 positions matching TRBD1. The CDR3 loop spans 14 amino acids. The ends lost 0 bases at V and 4 bases at J; junction bases unmatched: 2. Germline CDR1 GTSNPN, CDR2 SVGIG (reference sequence). CDR3 coding DNA: TGTGCCTGGAGTGTAGACAGGGTTAATGAAAAACTGTTTTTT. Amino acids: CAWSVDRVNEKLFF.

This clone was picked up one time. The rearrangement links TRBV9 to TRBJ2-2; D gene uncertain. Germline CDR1 SGDLS, CDR2 YYNGEE. V lost 0 bases and J 4 bases, leaving 7 bases between the germline ends. The CDR3 loop spans 14 amino acids. CDR3 coding DNA: TGTGCCAGCAGCGTAGTAGGTAGCACCGGGGAGCTGTTTTTT. Its protein is CASSVVGSTGELFF. The variable domain in full, completed from reference TRBV9 and TRBJ2-2, reads DSGVTQTPKHLITATGQRVTLRCSPRSGDLSVYWYQQSLDQGLQFLIQYYNGEERAKGNILERFSAQQFPDLHSELNLSSLELGDSALYFCASSVVGSTGELFFGEGSRLTVL.

In its sample, this clone was seen once. The chain links TRBV5-1 to TRBJ2-1; 10 bases are shared with TRBD2. Germline loops: CDR1 SGHRS, CDR2 YFSETQ. Losses at the gene ends were 1 base for V and 5 bases for J; bases not matched to a gene: 6. This CDR3 has 16 amino acids. In DNA, the CDR3 is TGCGCCAGCAGCTTGTTGCAAGCGGGGGGGAACAATGAGCAGTTCTTC. Its protein product is CASSLLQAGGNNEQFF.

The rearrangement uses TRBV7-6 and TRBJ2-2; 8 positions match TRBD1. Germline V CDR1 and CDR2: SGHVS, FNYEAQ. Trimming at V came to 2 bases and at J to 4 bases, leaving 9 bases not matched to a gene. The length of the CDR3 is 17 residues. CDR3 nucleotide sequence: TGTGCCAGCAGCTTATTGCGGCAGGGGGCTGGCACCGGGGAGCTGTTTTTT. Amino acid sequence: CASSLLRQGAGTGELFF.

The chain couples TRBV7-6 to TRBJ2-1; 12 positions match TRBD2. CDR3 length: 17 amino acids. V lost 5 bases, J lost 4 bases, and 9 bases stayed unmatched. Germline CDR1 reads SGHVS; CDR2 reads FNYEAQ. The CDR3 nucleotides are TGTGCCAGCAGCCCGCGACTAGCGGGAGAGAGTTACAATGAGCAGTTCTTC. Protein: CASSPRLAGESYNEQFF. The full variable domain, with the rest looked up from reference TRBV7-6 and TRBJ2-1, is GAGVSQSPRYKVTKRGQDVALRCDPISGHVSLYWYRQALGQGPEFLTYFNYEAQQDKSGLPNDRFSAERPEGSISTLTIQRTEQRDSAMYRCASSPRLAGESYNEQFFGPGTRLTVL.

The chain couples TRBV10-3 to TRBJ1-5; 7 bases line up with TRBD1. The trim removed 3 bases at V and 0 bases at J, leaving 8 bases unmatched. The CDR3 sequence is 17 residues long. CDR1 ENHRY and CDR2 SYGVKD come from the germline V gene. The CDR3 sequence is CAISETTGVSSNQPQHF. The CDR3, as DNA: TGTGCCATCAGTGAAACAACAGGGGTTAGTAGCAATCAGCCCCAGCATTTT.

The chain couples TRBV9 to TRBJ2-3; 12 bases line up with TRBD1. Germline V gives CDR1 SGDLS, CDR2 YYNGEE. J lost 4 bases, V lost 4 bases, and 4 bases had no gene match. The CDR3 covers 15 residues. CDR3 bases: TGTGCCAGCAGCAAGGGACAGGGGGCTGCAGATACGCAGTATTTT. Its protein is CASSKGQGAADTQYF.